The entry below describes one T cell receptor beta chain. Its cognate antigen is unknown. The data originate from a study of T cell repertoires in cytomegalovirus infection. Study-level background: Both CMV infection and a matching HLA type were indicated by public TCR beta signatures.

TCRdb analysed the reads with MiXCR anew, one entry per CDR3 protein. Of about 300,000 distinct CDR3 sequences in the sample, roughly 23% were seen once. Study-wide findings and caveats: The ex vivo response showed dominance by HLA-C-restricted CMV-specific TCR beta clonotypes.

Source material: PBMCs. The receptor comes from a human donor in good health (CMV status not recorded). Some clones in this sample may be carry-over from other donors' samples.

CDR3 in DNA: TGTGCCACCAGCAGAGATTGGGACAGATACAATGAGCAGTTCTTC. This encodes CATSRDWDRYNEQFF. The rearrangement joins TRBV15 to TRBJ2-1; 7 nucleotides match TRBD1. CDR3 size: 15 residues. With 0 bases clipped from V and 4 bases from J, the junction kept 3 bases outside the gene matches. Germline assignment: CDR1 LNHNV and CDR2 YYDKDF (reference sequence). Based on the CDR3 plus reference TRBV15 and TRBJ2-1, the full variable domain is DAMVIQNPRYQVTQFGKPVTLSCSQTLNHNVMYWYQQKSSQAPKLLFHYYDKDFNNEADTPDNFQSRRPNTSFCFLDIRSPGLGDTAMYLCATSRDWDRYNEQFFGPGTRLTVL.